This passage covers 8 T cell receptor beta chains from one sample sequenced in a study of cytomegalovirus exposure and HLA in healthy donors. The method was immunoSEQ multiplex PCR; TCRdb's version includes in-frame clones alone and lacks a portion of them. The data hold 80,000 to 90,000 clones, with roughly 96% observed a single time. Material: PBMCs. The receptors originated from a man younger than 35 in good health and CMV-seronegative.

V usage is TRBV14 and J usage is TRBJ1-4; D remains unclear. V lost 0 bases and J 8 bases, leaving 13 bases between the germline ends. The CDR3 is 15 amino acids. The germline CDR1 and CDR2 sequences are SGHDN and FVKESK. DNA of the CDR3: TGTGCCAGCAGCCAAGAACTCACCTCTAGGGAAAAACTGTTTTTT. Encoded protein: CASSQELTSREKLFF.

The rearrangement links TRBV18 to TRBJ2-7; no clear D. The V and J ends lost 3 bases and 1 base respectively, with 13 bases between them. Per germline, CDR1 KGHSH and CDR2 LQKENI. This CDR3 is built from 15 residues. The CDR3 region has the DNA TGTGCCAGCTCACCCGGCGGTCCTACGTCCTACGAGCAGTACGTC. Encoded protein: CASSPGGPTSYEQYV.

The chain is built from TRBV19 and TRBJ1-2; D gene uncertain. This CDR3 has 14 residues. Germline CDR1 and CDR2: LNHDA and SQIVND (reference sequence). Trimming removed 6 bases from V and 4 bases from J, with 15 bases in between. The CDR3, as DNA: TGTGCCAGTAGCAAAGAAGCGACGGGCTATGGCTACACCTTC. Translated, it gives CASSKEATGYGYTF.

This rearrangement joins TRBV30 to TRBJ2-1; D unclear. With 0 bases removed from V and 8 bases from J, the gap between germline ends came to 14 bases. From germline, CDR1 is GTSNPN and CDR2 SVGIG (reference sequence). The CDR3 sequence is 14 residues long. CDR3 protein: CAWSVLSRDDEQFF. CDR3 sequence (DNA): TGTGCCTGGAGTGTACTTTCTAGAGACGATGAGCAGTTCTTC.

The chain combines TRBV2 with TRBJ1-4; D not resolved. V was clipped by 8 bases and J by 8 bases, with 15 bases between them. CDR1 SNHLY and CDR2 FYNNEI come from the germline V gene. The CDR3 is 13 amino acids. This chain's CDR3 is CASVRGFEEKLFF. The CDR3 coding sequence is TGTGCCAGCGTGCGGGGATTTGAGGAAAAACTGTTTTTT.

Here the CDR3 DNA reads TGTGCCAGCAGTTTACTTATGAACACTGAAGCTTTCTTT. It yields the protein CASSLLMNTEAFF. The chain links TRBV5-4 to TRBJ1-1; the D is unclear. With 5 bases removed from V and 0 bases from J, the gap between germline ends came to 8 bases. CDR1 is SGHNT, CDR2 YYREEE, per germline (reference sequence). The CDR3 is made up of 13 amino acids.

The V call is TRBV23-1, the J call TRBJ2-7, with 7 bases lining up with TRBD1. TRBV23-1 is assigned to the ORF class and has an uncertain function. The CDR3 runs to 14 residues. The junction had 10 bases not matched to a gene; V was cut back by 7 bases and J by 4 bases. CDR3 region: CASKKTGKAYEQYV. The CDR3 DNA follows: TGCGCCAGCAAAAAGACAGGGAAAGCATACGAGCAGTACGTC.

The genes are TRBV6-6 and TRBJ2-7, with 7 bases aligning to TRBD1. J gave up 2 bases and V 4 bases, and 5 bases lay outside the gene matches. The CDR3 spans 14 residues. Germline V gene sequence: CDR1 MNHNY, CDR2 SVGAGI (reference sequence). CDR3 sequence: CASSFGQAAYEQYF. The CDR3 coding sequence is TGTGCCAGCAGTTTCGGACAGGCCGCCTACGAGCAGTACTTC.